Detailed here is one T cell receptor (beta chain). This sample was included in a study of blood T cell repertoires in COVID-19. This CDR3 contains 14 residues. V was clipped by 9 bases and J by 6 bases, with 17 bases between them. In germline, CDR1 is LNHDA, CDR2 SQIVND (reference sequence). Assay used: immunoSEQ multiplex PCR; TCRdb lists only in-frame clones, some missing. The sample has over 200,000 clones; 75% to 85% are singletons. The chain uses TRBV19 and TRBJ2-2; D not resolved. Sequencing input: peripheral blood. The receptor comes from a woman aged 25 to 45 with COVID-19, enrolled during active disease. The CDR3 nucleotides read TGTGCCAGGGTGCGAGTGGAGCTCGCCGGGGAGCTGTTTTTT. It translates to CARVRVELAGELFF.